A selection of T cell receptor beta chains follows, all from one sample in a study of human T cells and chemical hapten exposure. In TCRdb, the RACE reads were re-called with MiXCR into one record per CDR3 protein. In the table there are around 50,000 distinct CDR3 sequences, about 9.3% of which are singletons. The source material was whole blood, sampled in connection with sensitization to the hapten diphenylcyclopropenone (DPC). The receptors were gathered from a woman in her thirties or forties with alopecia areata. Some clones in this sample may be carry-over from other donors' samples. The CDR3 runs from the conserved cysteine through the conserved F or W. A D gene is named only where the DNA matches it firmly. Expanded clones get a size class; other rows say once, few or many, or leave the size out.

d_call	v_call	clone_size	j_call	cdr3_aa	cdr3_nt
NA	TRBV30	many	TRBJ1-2	CAWSTWDNVGYGYTF	TGTGCCTGGAGCACGTGGGACAATGTAGGGTACGGCTACACCTTC
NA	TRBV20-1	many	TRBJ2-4	CSARDSLIARDIQYF	TGCAGTGCTCGGGACTCCCTTATTGCGAGGGACATTCAGTACTTC
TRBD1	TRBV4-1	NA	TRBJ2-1	CASSQGGQGGVPWFF	TGCGCCAGCAGCCAGGGAGGACAGGGAGGTGTTCCATGGTTCTTC
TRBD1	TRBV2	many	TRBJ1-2	CASIWTGAFTYGYTF	TGTGCCAGCATTTGGACAGGGGCCTTTACCTATGGCTACACCTTC
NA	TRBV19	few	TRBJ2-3	CASSQPGPSTDTQYF	TGTGCCAGTAGTCAACCGGGACCGAGCACAGATACGCAGTATTTT
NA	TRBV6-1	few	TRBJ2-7	CASSDWDGSYEQYF	TGTGCCAGCAGCGATTGGGACGGCTCCTACGAGCAGTACTTC
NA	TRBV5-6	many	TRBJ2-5	CASSLQGFRTQYF	TGTGCCAGCAGCTTACAGGGTTTTAGGACCCAGTACTTC
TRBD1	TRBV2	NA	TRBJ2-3	CASGTGQDTQYF	TGTGCCAGCGGGACAGGGCAAGATACGCAGTATTTT
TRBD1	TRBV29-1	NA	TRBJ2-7	CSVRSDRRSYEQYF	TGCAGCGTCCGCTCGGACAGGCGATCCTACGAGCAGTACTTC
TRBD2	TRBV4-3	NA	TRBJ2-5	CASSQDLPSGQETQYF	TGCGCCAGCAGCCAAGATCTGCCTAGCGGCCAAGAGACCCAGTACTTC
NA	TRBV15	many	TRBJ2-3	CATSPDWDQQTDTQYF	TGTGCCACCAGCCCTGATTGGGATCAACAAACAGATACGCAGTATTTT
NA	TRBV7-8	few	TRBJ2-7	CASSLGLPSEEQYF	TGTGCCAGCAGCTTGGGACTGCCCTCGGAGGAGCAGTACTTC
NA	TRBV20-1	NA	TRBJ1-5	CSARDAGRGQVQPQHF	TGCAGTGCTAGAGATGCGGGAAGAGGTCAGGTTCAGCCCCAGCATTTT
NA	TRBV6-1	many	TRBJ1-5	CASSQGYNQPQHF	TGTGCCAGCAGCCAAGGCTACAATCAGCCCCAGCATTTT
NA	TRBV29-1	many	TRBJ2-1	CSVEDRGSYNEQFF	TGCAGCGTTGAAGACAGGGGCTCTTACAATGAGCAGTTCTTC
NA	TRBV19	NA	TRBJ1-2	CASSLVGHGYTF	TGTGCCAGTAGCCTCGTCGGCCATGGCTACACCTTC
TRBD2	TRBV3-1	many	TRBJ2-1	CASTPGLAKNNEQFF	TGTGCCAGCACCCCGGGACTAGCAAAAAACAATGAGCAGTTCTTC
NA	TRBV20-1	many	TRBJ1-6	CSAFNRSSYNSPLHF	TGCAGTGCTTTCAATCGGAGCTCCTATAATTCACCCCTCCACTTT